Listed below are T cell receptor beta chains from one sample, sequenced in a study of blood T cell repertoires in COVID-19. Using immunoSEQ multiplex PCR, the repertoire was profiled, and TCRdb retains in-frame clones only, with some absent. The data hold more than 200,000 clones, with approximately 91% observed a single time. Source material: peripheral blood. The receptors derive from a woman aged 60 to 75 with acute or convalescent COVID-19. The CDR3 runs from the conserved cysteine through the conserved F or W. A D gene is named only where the DNA matches it firmly. The size of a clone is reported for some rows only, either as once, few or many, or as a class for expanded clones.

j_gene | abundance | d_gene | v_gene | CDR3nt | CDR3aa
TRBJ1-1 | . | . | TRBV29-1 | TGCAGCGCCTGGACTAGGAACACTGAAGCTTTCTTT | CSAWTRNTEAFF
TRBJ2-7 | . | TRBD2 | TRBV2 | TGTGCCAGCAGTGGACTAGCGGGAAGGCAGCAGTACTTC | CASSGLAGRQQYF
TRBJ1-2 | . | . | TRBV4-2 | TGTGCCAGCAGCCCCCCAAAGGAGTATGGCTACACCTTC | CASSPPKEYGYTF
TRBJ1-1 | . | TRBD1 | TRBV7-8 | TGTGCCAGCAGCACGGACAGGCTCATGAACACTGAAGCTTTCTTT | CASSTDRLMNTEAFF
TRBJ1-5 | . | . | TRBV28 | TGTGCCAGCAGTTCAGGCCCACAGGGAAGGAGGCAGCCCCAGCATTTT | CASSSGPQGRRQPQHF
TRBJ1-5 | . | . | TRBV27 | TGTGCCAGCAGTTTGGGGGGTCCTAATCAGCCCCAGCATTTT | CASSLGGPNQPQHF
TRBJ2-7 | . | . | TRBV29-1 | TGCAGCGCATCCGGGACTTCCAAAGCGGAGCAGTACTTC | CSASGTSKAEQYF
TRBJ2-7 | . | TRBD1 | TRBV3-1/TRBV3-2 | TGTGCCAGCAGCCAAGAAAGGGCAGGGGGCGAGCAGTACTTC | CASSQERAGGEQYF
TRBJ1-2 | . | . | TRBV28 | TGTGCCAGCAGTTTATGGGGGGGGATTGGCTACACCTTC | CASSLWGGIGYTF
TRBJ1-6 | . | . | TRBV6-5 | TGTGCCAGCAGCTCGTCGAGATACGATTCACCCCTCCACTTT | CASSSSRYDSPLHF
TRBJ1-2 | . | . | TRBV19 | TGTGCCAGTAGTATAGACCCCAGGGGAAATACCTATGGCTACACCTTC | CASSIDPRGNTYGYTF
TRBJ2-1 | . | TRBD2 | TRBV19 | TGTGCCATCTCACGGACTAGCATCAGTGAGCAGTTCTTC | CAISRTSISEQFF
TRBJ1-2 | . | . | TRBV7-2 | TGTGCCAGCAGCCTACAGCCCGGGACTGCTGGGGGTGGCTACACCTTC | CASSLQPGTAGGGYTF
TRBJ2-7 | . | . | TRBV10-3 | TGTGCCATCAGCGCACCCCTGCGGCAGTACGAGCAGTACTTC | CAISAPLRQYEQYF
TRBJ1-1 | . | TRBD1 | TRBV3-1/TRBV3-2 | TGTGCCAGCAGCCAAGAACCGACAGGGGGCTCTGAAGCTTTCTTT | CASSQEPTGGSEAFF
TRBJ2-7 | . | TRBD2 | TRBV18 | TGTGCCAGCTCACCACCGGGACTACTCTACGAGCAGTACTTC | CASSPPGLLYEQYF
TRBJ2-3 | . | . | TRBV19 | TGTGCCAGTAGTCCTAGTTTCGATACGCAGTATTTT | CASSPSFDTQYF
TRBJ1-5 | . | . | TRBV4-1 | TGCGCCAGCAGCCAAGGGCCGGGCGGAGGATCCGATCAGCCCCAGCATTTT | CASSQGPGGGSDQPQHF
TRBJ2-7 | . | TRBD1 | TRBV6-2/TRBV6-3 | TGTGCCAGCAGTTACCGGGACAGGCTATACGAGCAGTACTTC | CASSYRDRLYEQYF
TRBJ2-1 | . | . | TRBV18 | TGTGCCAGCTCCCCCCGCTCCAGGGAAACACTTGGGTACAATGAGCAGTTCTTC | CASSPRSRETLGYNEQFF
TRBJ2-2 | few | . | TRBV4-2 | TGTGCCAGCAGCCTGGCCAGCGGGCAGAACACCGGGGAGCTGTTTTTT | CASSLASGQNTGELFF
TRBJ2-3 | . | . | TRBV9 | TGTGCCAGCAGCGTAGCGCGGGGACCCAGAAGCACAGATACGCAGTATTTT | CASSVARGPRSTDTQYF
TRBJ2-1 | . | TRBD2 | TRBV7-3 | TGTGCCAGCAGCCCTCCCGGGACTAGTTCGAATGAGCAGTTCTTC | CASSPPGTSSNEQFF
TRBJ2-3 | . | TRBD2 | TRBV20-1 | TGCAGTGCTAGTAGCCTAGCGGGAGCCCCCGATACGCAGTATTTT | CSASSLAGAPDTQYF
TRBJ2-7 | . | . | TRBV18 | TGTGCCAGCTCACCACCCTATTCGAACTACGAGCAGTACTTC | CASSPPYSNYEQYF
TRBJ2-2 | . | . | TRBV18 | TGTGCCAGCTCGACTGGACAATTGGGAACCGGGGAGCTGTTTTTT | CASSTGQLGTGELFF
TRBJ1-5 | . | TRBD1 | TRBV28 | TGTGCCAGCAGGGGAGACAGGGGGCAGGGTCAGCCCCAGCATTTT | CASRGDRGQGQPQHF
TRBJ1-5 | . | . | TRBV7-5 | TGTGCCAGGGAGGACAGCCACTTTAGCAATCAGCCCCAGCATTTT | CAREDSHFSNQPQHF
TRBJ2-1 | . | TRBD2 | TRBV5-4 | TGTGCCAGCACCACGCAAGCGGGAGTAAGCAATGAGCAGTTCTTC | CASTTQAGVSNEQFF
TRBJ1-2 | . | . | TRBV14 | TGTGCCAGCAGCCAAGAGAACTATTTGAACTATGGCTACACCTTC | CASSQENYLNYGYTF
TRBJ1-5 | . | . | TRBV2 | TGTGCCAGCAGTGAAGAGGGGGAAGGAAAGCCCCAGCATTTT | CASSEEGEGKPQHF
TRBJ1-5 | . | TRBD1 | TRBV10-3 | TGTGCCATCAGTTCAACAGGGGAAGGGTATAGCAATCAGCCCCAGCATTTT | CAISSTGEGYSNQPQHF
TRBJ1-6 | . | TRBD1 | TRBV7-2 | TGTGCCAGCAGCTCACAGGGGATAGATAATTCACCCCTCCACTTT | CASSSQGIDNSPLHF
TRBJ2-1 | . | . | TRBV15 | TGTGCCACCAGCCTGCGGACCCGGGAAGAGCAGTTCTTC | CATSLRTREEQFF
TRBJ1-1 | . | . | TRBV4-1 | TGCGCCAGCAGCCAAGTGCCGGGGGGCACTGAAGCTTTCTTT | CASSQVPGGTEAFF
TRBJ2-1 | few | . | TRBV30 | TGTGCCTGGACCGGTGGGAGCAATGAGCAGTTCTTC | CAWTGGSNEQFF
TRBJ2-4 | . | TRBD1 | TRBV2 | TGTGCCAGCAGTGGACAGGGGTCCGGGACCGCCAAAAACATTCAGTACTTC | CASSGQGSGTAKNIQYF
TRBJ1-2 | . | . | TRBV30 | TGTGCCCGCGGGACCGGGGGGCCTTCTACTTATGGCTACACCTTC | CARGTGGPSTYGYTF
TRBJ1-1 | . | TRBD1 | TRBV6-5 | TGTGCCAGCAGTCGCCTTACAGGGGGTGGGACTGAAGCTTTCTTT | CASSRLTGGGTEAFF
TRBJ2-1 | . | TRBD2 | TRBV19 | TGTGCCAGTAGAATACTAGCGGGGGGTTACAATGAGCAGTTCTTC | CASRILAGGYNEQFF
TRBJ2-3 | . | . | TRBV7-6 | TGTGCCAGCAGCCCCTTGGGGAGCACAAACACAGATACGCAGTATTTT | CASSPLGSTNTDTQYF